Below, one TCR beta chain is given with its context. The test was conducted at deep level. Here immunoSEQ multiplex PCR was the method, and the copy in TCRdb shows in-frame clones only, minus some. This sample yields roughly 2,500,000 clones, of which 93% are seen a single time; around 0.37% belongs to the top ten. This specimen comes from a study of shared clonotypes between healthy human individuals. Overall study context: Aged between 18 and 49, the donors were a couple of women and a few men.

The sample consisted of naive CD4+ T cells from PBMCs. Subset described: CD45RA+ positively selected. The source is a man aged 18 to 29 in good health. Some clones in this sample may be carry-over from other donors' samples.

CDR3 sequence reads: CASSERTGRDTEAFF. The CDR3, as DNA: TGTGCCAGCAGTGAAAGGACAGGCCGCGACACTGAAGCTTTCTTT. The chain has TRBV6-1 and TRBJ1-1, with 7 bases aligning to TRBD1. The germline V gene has CDR1 MNHNS and CDR2 SASEGT. The CDR3 is 15 amino acids. V was pared by 2 bases and J by 3 bases, with 6 bases of the junction left unmatched.